This T cell receptor (beta chain) came from a study of CD8 T cells in ankylosing spondylitis. Deletions cut 4 bases from V and 2 bases from J, with 12 bases between. The germline V gene has CDR1 SGHKS and CDR2 YYEKEE (reference sequence). The CDR3 totals 14 residues. In this sample, this clonotype turned up many times. Its antigen is not identified. MiXCR, applied by TCRdb to the 5' RACE reads, yields one record per CDR3 protein. The data show about 100,000 distinct CDR3 sequences, with over 6.5% seen just once and more than 9.5% held by the top ten. Study observations and caveats: Seemingly distinctive of ankylosing spondylitis blood was a TCR beta motif formed by eight highly homologous variants. The clones that were linked to disease were reported to be significantly enriched in matched synovial fluid samples from ankylosing spondylitis patients.

The receptor was derived from a male donor with ankylosing spondylitis or in good health (not recorded which). Sequencing was performed on blood, either unsorted or a sorted T cell fraction (not recorded which). The V call is TRBV5-5, the J call TRBJ1-1; no definite D call. CDR3 protein: CASSQTLLNTEAFF. The CDR3 bases are TGTGCCAGCAGCCAAACTCTACTAAACACTGAAGCTTTCTTT.